A single sample is the source of the 20 T cell receptor beta chains below, sequenced in a study of human T cells and chemical hapten exposure. In TCRdb, the RACE reads were re-called with MiXCR into one record per CDR3 protein. The sample contains about 64,000 distinct CDR3 sequences, 8% to 13% of which appear only once. Time point given: patch test 3, about 24 weeks after DPC sensitization. This sample's treatment: therapeutic diphenylcyclopropenone sensitization with weekly scalp DPC. The specimen was whole blood, collected in connection with sensitization to the hapten diphenylcyclopropenone (DPC). The receptors here all came from a woman younger than 45 with alopecia areata. Some clones in this sample may be carry-over from other donors' samples.

This clonotype was counted at least ten times. V gene TRBV27 combines with J gene TRBJ1-1, with no clear D. The CDR3 loop spans 14 amino acids. Trimming pared 6 bases from V and 0 bases from J, leaving 11 bases between. Looked up from germline, CDR1 is MNHEY and CDR2 is SMNVEV (reference sequence). The CDR3 reads CASRRWEMNTEAFF. In DNA form, the CDR3 reads TGTGCCAGCAGAAGGTGGGAAATGAACACTGAAGCTTTCTTT.

This clonotype turned up a few times. V is TRBV6-2 or TRBV6-3 and J is TRBJ1-5; D is possibly TRBD1 (6 bases). Trimming shortened V by 6 bases and J by 0 bases, and 9 bases separated the two germline ends. This CDR3 spans 14 amino acids. Germline assignment: CDR1 MNHEY and CDR2 SVGEGT. As DNA, the CDR3 is TGTGCCAGCAGCCGGGACAATAGCAATCAGCCCCAGCATTTT. Translated: CASSRDNSNQPQHF.

The chain combines TRBV7-6 with TRBJ2-1, with D tentatively TRBD1 (6 bases). The germline gives CDR1 SGHVS, CDR2 FNYEAQ. V lost 5 bases to trimming and J lost 10 bases, with 12 bases between them. CDR3 length: 12 residues. Here the CDR3 reads CASSPGGYEQFF. The CDR3 DNA sequence: TGTGCCAGCAGCCCTGGGGGCTACGAGCAGTTCTTC.

This clonotype was detected a few times. The chain couples TRBV4-2 to TRBJ2-7; 9 positions match TRBD2. CDR3 length equals 17 residues. Germline values: CDR1 LGHNA, CDR2 YNFKEQ. Losses at the gene ends were 3 bases for V and 3 bases for J; bases not matched to a gene: 12. The CDR3 DNA sequence: TGTGCCAGCAGCCAGGAACTGAGCGGGGGGCCCGTCTACGAGCAGTACTTC. It is translated as CASSQELSGGPVYEQYF.

This clonotype was detected ten times or more. The V gene is TRBV6-2 or TRBV6-3, the J gene TRBJ1-1; D is unresolved. This CDR3 comprises 13 residues. V was trimmed by 0 bases and J by 7 bases, leaving 9 bases between them. Germline lookup yields CDR1 MNHEY and CDR2 SVGEGT. The CDR3 DNA is TGTGCCAGCAGTTACTCGTTTGCAGGTGAAGCTTTCTTT. This translates into CASSYSFAGEAFF.

In this sample, this clonotype turned up a few times. This chain connects TRBV9 to TRBJ2-7; the D gene is possibly TRBD1 (5 bases). CDR3 length equals 15 residues. V gave up 4 bases and J gave up 0 bases, with 14 bases separating them. Germline CDR1 SGDLS, CDR2 YYNGEE. CDR3 region: CASSPRAEASYEQYF. The CDR3 DNA follows: TGTGCCAGCAGCCCCAGGGCCGAGGCCTCCTACGAGCAGTACTTC.

A few counts support this clonotype. The J gene is TRBJ1-5, the V gene TRBV9; a weak D match, TRBD1 (5 bases). Trimming left V 5 bases short and J 0 bases short, with 9 bases between. The CDR3 contains 14 residues. Germline V gene lookup returns CDR1 SGDLS and CDR2 YYNGEE. The CDR3 here is CASSQGDSNQPQHF. DNA for the CDR3: TGTGCCAGCAGTCAAGGGGATAGCAATCAGCCCCAGCATTTT.

This sequence joins TRBV7-2 and TRBJ1-1, with D possibly being TRBD1 (5 bases). This CDR3 region has 14 residues. The V end was cut by 1 base, the J end by 5 bases, with 11 bases between. Per the germline V gene, CDR1 is SGHTA and CDR2 is FQGNSA. CDR3 region: CASSLEGRGTEAFF. CDR3 coding DNA: TGTGCCAGCAGCTTAGAGGGGCGCGGGACTGAAGCTTTCTTT.

This rearrangement joins TRBV28 to TRBJ2-1; D not certain. Germline V CDR1 and CDR2: MDHEN, SYDVKM. The CDR3 covers 15 residues. V was cut by 7 bases and J by 9 bases, with 22 bases left in between. Here the CDR3 reads CASTSSLLGKREQFF. In nucleotides, the CDR3 is TGTGCCAGCACCTCTTCGTTATTGGGGAAACGTGAGCAGTTCTTC.

The rearrangement uses TRBV12-3 or TRBV12-4 and TRBJ2-7; 7 nucleotides align to TRBD1. This CDR3 has 18 residues. V lost 5 bases to trimming and J lost 3 bases; unmatched junction nucleotides: 19. Here the CDR3 DNA reads TGTGCCAGCAGTCCTGCGAGCCGTGGGACAGCGGTCTTCTACGAGCAGTACTTC. Its translation is CASSPASRGTAVFYEQYF.

In this sample, this clonotype turned up many times. V and J are TRBV7-2 and TRBJ1-6; D not certain. The V end lost 6 bases, the J end lost 4 bases, and 10 bases lay between the germline ends. The CDR3 is made up of 14 amino acids. Germline lookup yields CDR1 SGHTA and CDR2 FQGNSA. CDR3 sequence: CASRDGFYNSPLHF. The DNA of the CDR3 is TGTGCCAGCAGGGACGGGTTTTATAATTCACCCCTCCACTTT.

This clonotype showed up just a few times. The chain links TRBV20-1 to TRBJ2-1, with 13 bases identical to TRBD2. Germline loops: CDR1 DFQATT, CDR2 SNEGSKA (reference sequence). The CDR3 has 17 residues. With V trimmed by 0 bases and J by 5 bases, 7 bases remained unmatched. The CDR3 region is CSARDVGLAGVHNEQFF. The CDR3 DNA follows: TGCAGTGCTAGAGATGTCGGACTAGCGGGAGTCCACAATGAGCAGTTCTTC.

The chain is built from TRBV6-5 and TRBJ2-7, with D perhaps matching TRBD1 (6 bases). CDR1 is MNHEY, CDR2 SVGAGI, per germline. With 6 bases removed from V and 0 bases from J, the gap between germline ends came to 15 bases. The length of the CDR3 is 15 residues. This CDR3 reads CASSPDRRSSYEQYF. CDR3 bases: TGTGCCAGCAGCCCTGACAGGCGGAGCTCCTACGAGCAGTACTTC.

This chain joins TRBV18 and TRBJ1-1; D unclear. Germline assignment: CDR1 KGHSH and CDR2 LQKENI. V was clipped by 1 base and J by 1 base, with 7 bases between them. The CDR3 runs to 14 residues. The CDR3 protein is CASSPLGGNTEAFF. As DNA, the CDR3 is TGTGCCAGCTCACCACTTGGAGGGAACACTGAAGCTTTCTTT.

V and J are TRBV29-1 and TRBJ2-7; 8 bases line up with TRBD2. With 2 bases clipped from V and 7 bases from J, the junction kept 7 bases outside the gene matches. The CDR3 runs to 13 residues. Germline V gene lookup returns CDR1 SQVTM and CDR2 ANQGSEA. CDR3 in DNA: TGCAGCGTTGAATTGCGGGAGGTCGGGGAGCAGTACTTC. Protein: CSVELREVGEQYF.

The table lists this clonotype with many counts. The genes are TRBV11-3 and TRBJ2-2; no clear D. This CDR3 is 18 amino acids long. V lost 4 bases and J 3 bases, leaving 21 bases between the germline ends. Germline CDR1 SGHNT, CDR2 YENEEA. CDR3 residues: CASSYQWVTRKHTGELFF. The CDR3 coding sequence is TGTGCCAGCAGCTATCAGTGGGTTACCCGCAAACACACCGGGGAGCTGTTTTTT.

This chain uses TRBV18 with TRBJ2-3, with D perhaps matching TRBD1 (5 bases). Between the trimmed V and J ends, which lost 2 bases and 6 bases, there was a span of 9 bases. The CDR3 consists of 13 residues. Per germline, CDR1 KGHSH and CDR2 LQKENI. The CDR3 sequence: CASSPSTVDTQYF. CDR3 in DNA: TGTGCCAGCTCACCATCGACAGTTGATACGCAGTATTTT.

This sequence joins TRBV12-3 or TRBV12-4 and TRBJ2-5; D is possibly TRBD2 (5 bases). V dropped 6 bases and J dropped 4 bases, with 9 bases sitting between them. CDR3 length: 12 residues. The CDR3 nucleotides read TGTGCCAGCAGCTCGCTAGCAGAGACCCAGTACTTC. Translating it yields CASSSLAETQYF.

This clonotype was observed many times. The rearrangement uses TRBV2 and TRBJ2-3; D uncertain. CDR1 is SNHLY and CDR2 is FYNNEI in the germline V gene. Trimming cost V 7 bases and J 2 bases, with 10 bases left between them. The CDR3 is made up of 13 amino acids. The CDR3 here is CASKGSSTDTQYF. The DNA of the CDR3 is TGTGCCAGCAAGGGCTCATCCACAGATACGCAGTATTTT.

This clonotype was detected ten times or more. The gene calls are TRBV6-2 or TRBV6-3 and TRBJ1-3, with D unclear. This CDR3 is built from 15 residues. Trimming removed 3 bases at V and 0 bases at J, with 9 bases between. Germline V gene lookup returns CDR1 MNHEY and CDR2 SVGEGT. This CDR3 reads CASSYGETSGNTIYF. The CDR3 nucleotides are TGTGCCAGCAGTTATGGGGAAACCTCTGGAAACACCATATATTTT.